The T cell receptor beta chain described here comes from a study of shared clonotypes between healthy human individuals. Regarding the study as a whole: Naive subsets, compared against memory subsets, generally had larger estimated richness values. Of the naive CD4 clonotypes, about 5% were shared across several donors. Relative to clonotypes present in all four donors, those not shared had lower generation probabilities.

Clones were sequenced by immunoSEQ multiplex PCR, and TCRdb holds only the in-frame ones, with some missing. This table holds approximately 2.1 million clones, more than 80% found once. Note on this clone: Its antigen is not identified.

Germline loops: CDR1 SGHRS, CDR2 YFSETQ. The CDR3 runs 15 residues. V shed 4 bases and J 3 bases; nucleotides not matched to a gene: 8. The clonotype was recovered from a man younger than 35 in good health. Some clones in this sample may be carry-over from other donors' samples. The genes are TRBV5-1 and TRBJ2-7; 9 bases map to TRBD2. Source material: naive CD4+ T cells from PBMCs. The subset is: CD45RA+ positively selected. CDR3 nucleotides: TGCGCCAGCAGCGCGGGACTAGCCACAATCTACGAGCAGTACTTC. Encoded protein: CASSAGLATIYEQYF.